The sequence of this TCR beta chain was determined in a study of shared clonotypes between healthy human individuals. The assay was carried out at the deep level. Across several immunoSEQ plates, the genomic DNA of each subset was split evenly. Unsorted PBMC DNA underwent sequencing on ten immunoSEQ deep assay plates. The table came from immunoSEQ multiplex PCR; TCRdb's copy has only in-frame clones and leaves some out. This sample has hundreds of thousands of clones, with about 74% found just once. Germline lookup yields CDR1 GTSNPN and CDR2 SVGIG (reference sequence). The V gene lost 2 bases and the J gene lost 0 bases, with 11 bases spanning the gap. This CDR3 has 15 amino acids.

Specimen: PBMCs. The genes are TRBV30 and TRBJ1-5, with a weak D call TRBD1 (5 bases). The TCR originated in a woman in her forties in good health. Some clones in this sample may be carry-over from other donors' samples. The CDR3 loop is CAWSITGNSNQPQHF. CDR3 sequence (DNA): TGTGCCTGGAGTATAACAGGCAATAGCAATCAGCCCCAGCATTTT.